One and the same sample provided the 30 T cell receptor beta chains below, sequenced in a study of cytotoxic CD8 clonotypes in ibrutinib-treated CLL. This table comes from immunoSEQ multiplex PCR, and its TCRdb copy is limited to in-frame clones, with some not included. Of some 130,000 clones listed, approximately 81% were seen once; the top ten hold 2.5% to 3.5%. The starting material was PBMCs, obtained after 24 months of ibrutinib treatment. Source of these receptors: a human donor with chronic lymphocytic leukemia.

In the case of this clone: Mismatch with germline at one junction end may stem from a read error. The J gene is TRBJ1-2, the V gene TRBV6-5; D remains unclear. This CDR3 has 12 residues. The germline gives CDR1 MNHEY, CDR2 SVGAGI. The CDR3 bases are TGTGCCAGCAGTTACTCGAAGACTGGCCACACCTTC. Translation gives CASSYSKTGHTF.

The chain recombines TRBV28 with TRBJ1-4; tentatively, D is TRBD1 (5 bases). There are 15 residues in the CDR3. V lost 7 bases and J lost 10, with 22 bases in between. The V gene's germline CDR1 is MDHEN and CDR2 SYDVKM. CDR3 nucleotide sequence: TGTGCCAGCATCCCCCGGGGGGGGAGACGGGGAAAACTGTTTTTT. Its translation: CASIPRGGRRGKLFF.

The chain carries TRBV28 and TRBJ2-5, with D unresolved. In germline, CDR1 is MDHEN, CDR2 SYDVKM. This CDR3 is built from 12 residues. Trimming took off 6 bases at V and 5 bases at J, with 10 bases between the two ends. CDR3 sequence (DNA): TGTGCCAGCAGGAGGATGGGGGAGACCCAGTACTTC. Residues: CASRRMGETQYF.

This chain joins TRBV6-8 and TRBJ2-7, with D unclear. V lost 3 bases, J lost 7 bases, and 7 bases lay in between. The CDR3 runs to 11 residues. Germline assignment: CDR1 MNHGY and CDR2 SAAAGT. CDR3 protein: CASSYQWEQYF. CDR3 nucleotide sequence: TGTGCCAGCAGTTATCAGTGGGAGCAGTACTTC.

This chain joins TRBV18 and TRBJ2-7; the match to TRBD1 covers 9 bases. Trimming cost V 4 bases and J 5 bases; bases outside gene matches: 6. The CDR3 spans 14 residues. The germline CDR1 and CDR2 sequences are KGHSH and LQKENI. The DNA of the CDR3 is TGTGCCAGCTCACTACCCGGGACAGGGAACGAGCAGTACTTC. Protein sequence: CASSLPGTGNEQYF.

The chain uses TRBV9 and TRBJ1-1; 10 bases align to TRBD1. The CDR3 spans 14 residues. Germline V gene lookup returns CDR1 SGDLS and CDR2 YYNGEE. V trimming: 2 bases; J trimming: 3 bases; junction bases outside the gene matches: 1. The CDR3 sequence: CASSVDRGDTEAFF. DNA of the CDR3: TGTGCCAGCAGCGTGGACAGGGGGGACACTGAAGCTTTCTTT.

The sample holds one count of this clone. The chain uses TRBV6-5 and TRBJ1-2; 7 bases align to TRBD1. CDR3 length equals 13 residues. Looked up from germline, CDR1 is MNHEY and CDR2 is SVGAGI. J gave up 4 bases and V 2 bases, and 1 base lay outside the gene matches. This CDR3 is CASSYRDSYGYTF. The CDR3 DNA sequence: TGTGCCAGCAGTTACCGGGACAGCTATGGCTACACCTTC.

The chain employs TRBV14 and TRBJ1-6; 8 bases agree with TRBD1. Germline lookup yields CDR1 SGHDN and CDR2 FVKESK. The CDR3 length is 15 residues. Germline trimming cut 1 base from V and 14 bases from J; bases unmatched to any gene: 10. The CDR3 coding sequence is TGTGCCAGCAGCCAAGTGGACAGGGACCTGATGGCCCTCCACTTT. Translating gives CASSQVDRDLMALHF.

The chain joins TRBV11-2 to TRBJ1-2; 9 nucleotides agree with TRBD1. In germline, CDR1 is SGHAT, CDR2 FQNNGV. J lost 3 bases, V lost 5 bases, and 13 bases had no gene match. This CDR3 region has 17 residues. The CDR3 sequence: CASSLLPTGGGDYGYTF. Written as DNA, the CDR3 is TGTGCCAGCAGCCTATTGCCGACAGGGGGAGGGGACTATGGCTACACCTTC.

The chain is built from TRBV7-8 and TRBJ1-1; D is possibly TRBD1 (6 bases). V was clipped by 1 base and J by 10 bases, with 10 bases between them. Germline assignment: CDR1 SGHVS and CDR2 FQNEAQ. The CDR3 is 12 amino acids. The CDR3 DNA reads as TGTGCCAGCAGCTTAGGGGACACCTCAGCTTTCTTT. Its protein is CASSLGDTSAFF.

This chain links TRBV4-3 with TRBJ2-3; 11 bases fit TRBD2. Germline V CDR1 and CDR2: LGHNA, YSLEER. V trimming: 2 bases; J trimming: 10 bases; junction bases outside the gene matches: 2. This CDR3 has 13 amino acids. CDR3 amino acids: CASSQLLAGAQYF. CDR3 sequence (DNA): TGCGCCAGCAGCCAACTACTAGCGGGGGCGCAGTATTTT.

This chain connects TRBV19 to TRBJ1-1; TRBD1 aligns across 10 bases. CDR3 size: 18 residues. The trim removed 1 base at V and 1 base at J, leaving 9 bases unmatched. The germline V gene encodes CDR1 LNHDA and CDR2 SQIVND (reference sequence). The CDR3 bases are TGTGCCAGTAGTATAGTCGGGACAGGGGAGGCGAGGAACACTGAAGCTTTCTTT. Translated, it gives CASSIVGTGEARNTEAFF.

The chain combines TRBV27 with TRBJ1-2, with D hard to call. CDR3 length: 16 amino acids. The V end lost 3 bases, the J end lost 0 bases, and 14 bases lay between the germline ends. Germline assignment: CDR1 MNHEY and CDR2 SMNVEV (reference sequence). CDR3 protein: CASSLGRFPTNYGYTF. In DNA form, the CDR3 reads TGTGCCAGCAGTTTGGGAAGGTTCCCCACTAACTATGGCTACACCTTC.

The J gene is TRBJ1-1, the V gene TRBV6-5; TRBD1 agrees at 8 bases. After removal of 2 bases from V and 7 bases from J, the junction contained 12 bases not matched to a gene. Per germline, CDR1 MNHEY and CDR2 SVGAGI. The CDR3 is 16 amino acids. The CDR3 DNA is TGTGCCAGCAGTTACGGGTCGCCAGGGGGCGCGAATGAAGCTTTCTTT. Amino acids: CASSYGSPGGANEAFF.

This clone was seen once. CDR3 region: CSVQGATGDEGYTF. CDR3 nucleotides: TGCAGCGTTCAGGGTGCTACGGGGGATGAGGGCTACACCTTC. The chain joins TRBV29-1 to TRBJ1-2; tentatively, D is TRBD1 (5 bases). CDR3 size: 14 residues. The germline CDR1 and CDR2 sequences are SQVTM and ANQGSEA. Between the trimmed V and J ends, which lost 5 bases and 8 bases, there was a span of 21 bases.

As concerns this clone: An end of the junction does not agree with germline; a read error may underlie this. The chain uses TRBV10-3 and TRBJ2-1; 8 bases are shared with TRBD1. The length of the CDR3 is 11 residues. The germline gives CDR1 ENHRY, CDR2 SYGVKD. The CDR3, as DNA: TGTGCCATCAGAGAACAGGGGGTGGAGATCTTC. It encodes CAIREQGVEIF.

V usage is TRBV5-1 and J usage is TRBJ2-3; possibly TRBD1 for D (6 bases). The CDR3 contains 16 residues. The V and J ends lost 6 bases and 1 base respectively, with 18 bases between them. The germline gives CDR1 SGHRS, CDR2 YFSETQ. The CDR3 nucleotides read TGCGCCAGCAATAAAGTCACAGGGTCCCGCACAGATACGCAGTATTTT. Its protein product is CASNKVTGSRTDTQYF. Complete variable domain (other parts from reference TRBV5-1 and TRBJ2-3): KAGVTQTPRYLIKTRGQQVTLSCSPISGHRSVSWYQQTPGQGLQFLFEYFSETQRNKGNFPGRFSGRQFSNSRSEMNVSTLELGDSALYLCASNKVTGSRTDTQYFGPGTRLTVL.

The CDR3 coding sequence is TGCGCCAGCAGCCCCGGACAGGGGTTAGGCTACGAGCAGTACTTC. Its protein is CASSPGQGLGYEQYF. This sequence joins TRBV5-1 and TRBJ2-7; 9 bases are a match to TRBD1. This CDR3 is built from 15 residues. Germline loops: CDR1 SGHRS, CDR2 YFSETQ. The ends lost 4 bases at V and 3 bases at J; junction bases unmatched: 8.

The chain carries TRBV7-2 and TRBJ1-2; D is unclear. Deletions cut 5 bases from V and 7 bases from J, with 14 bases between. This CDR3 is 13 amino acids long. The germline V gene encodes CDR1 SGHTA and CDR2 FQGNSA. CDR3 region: CASSPEVAGGYTF. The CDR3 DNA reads TGTGCCAGCAGCCCCGAGGTCGCGGGTGGCTACACCTTC.

CDR3 DNA: TGCGCCAGCAGCGTATCCGGGACAGGGAATATCGGGGAGCTGTTTTTT. It yields the protein CASSVSGTGNIGELFF. The J gene is TRBJ2-2, the V gene TRBV5-1; TRBD1 matches 9 bases. After removal of 4 bases from V and 7 bases from J, the junction contained 11 bases not matched to a gene. CDR3 length equals 16 residues. Germline values: CDR1 SGHRS, CDR2 YFSETQ.

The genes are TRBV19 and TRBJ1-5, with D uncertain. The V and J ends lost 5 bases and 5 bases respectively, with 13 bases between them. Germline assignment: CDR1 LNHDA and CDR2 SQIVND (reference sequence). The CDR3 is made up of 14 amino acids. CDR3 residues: CASSQEVIYQPQHF. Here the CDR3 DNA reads TGTGCCAGTAGTCAGGAGGTAATTTATCAGCCCCAGCATTTT.

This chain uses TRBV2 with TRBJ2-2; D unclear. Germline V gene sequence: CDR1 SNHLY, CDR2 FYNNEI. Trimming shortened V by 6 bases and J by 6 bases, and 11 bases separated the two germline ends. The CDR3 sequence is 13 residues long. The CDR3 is CASRRSSAGELFF. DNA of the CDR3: TGTGCCAGCAGGAGGAGTTCGGCCGGGGAGCTGTTTTTT.

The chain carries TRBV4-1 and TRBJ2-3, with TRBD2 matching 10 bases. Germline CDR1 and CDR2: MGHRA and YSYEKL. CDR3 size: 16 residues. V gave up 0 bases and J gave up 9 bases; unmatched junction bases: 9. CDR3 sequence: CASSQESSGGQGTQYF. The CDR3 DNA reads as TGCGCCAGCAGCCAAGAGTCTAGCGGGGGCCAAGGGACGCAGTATTTT.

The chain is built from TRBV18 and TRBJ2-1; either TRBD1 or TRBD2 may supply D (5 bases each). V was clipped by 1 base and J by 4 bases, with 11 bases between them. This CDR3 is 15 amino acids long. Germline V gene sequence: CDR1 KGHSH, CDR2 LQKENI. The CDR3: CASSPQRGFYNEQFF. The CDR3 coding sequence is TGTGCCAGCTCACCACAGAGGGGCTTTTACAATGAGCAGTTCTTC.

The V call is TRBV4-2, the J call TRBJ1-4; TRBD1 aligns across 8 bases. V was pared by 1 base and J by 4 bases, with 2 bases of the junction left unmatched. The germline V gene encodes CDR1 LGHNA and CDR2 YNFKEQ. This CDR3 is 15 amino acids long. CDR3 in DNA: TGTGCCAGCAGCCAAGCAGGGGGCCTTAATGAAAAACTGTTTTTT. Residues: CASSQAGGLNEKLFF.

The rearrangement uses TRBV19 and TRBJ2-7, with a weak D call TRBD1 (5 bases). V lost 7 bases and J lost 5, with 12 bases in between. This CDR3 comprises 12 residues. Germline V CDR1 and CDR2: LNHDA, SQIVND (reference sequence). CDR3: CASKGLGDEQYF. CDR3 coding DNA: TGTGCCAGTAAGGGGTTAGGGGACGAGCAGTACTTC.

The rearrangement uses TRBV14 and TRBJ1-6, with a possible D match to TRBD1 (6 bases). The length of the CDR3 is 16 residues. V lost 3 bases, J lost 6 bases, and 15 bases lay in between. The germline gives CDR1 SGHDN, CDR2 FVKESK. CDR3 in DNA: TGTGCCAGCAGCCAGCGAAGGGGGGGGATTAATTCACCCCTCCACTTT. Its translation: CASSQRRGGINSPLHF.

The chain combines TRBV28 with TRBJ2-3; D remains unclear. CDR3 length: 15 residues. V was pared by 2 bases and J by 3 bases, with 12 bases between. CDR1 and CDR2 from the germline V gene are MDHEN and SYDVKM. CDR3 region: CASSLMAVATDTQYF. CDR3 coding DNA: TGTGCCAGCAGTTTAATGGCTGTAGCAACAGATACGCAGTATTTT.

CDR3 protein: CATTTGYGNQPQHF. CDR3 sequence (DNA): TGTGCCACCACGACAGGGTATGGCAATCAGCCCCAGCATTTT. The rearrangement uses TRBV15 and TRBJ1-5; 7 bases match TRBD1. Trimming took 7 bases from V and 2 from J; bases not matched to a gene: 5. Germline V gene data show CDR1 as LNHNV and CDR2 as YYDKDF (reference sequence). There are 14 residues in the CDR3.

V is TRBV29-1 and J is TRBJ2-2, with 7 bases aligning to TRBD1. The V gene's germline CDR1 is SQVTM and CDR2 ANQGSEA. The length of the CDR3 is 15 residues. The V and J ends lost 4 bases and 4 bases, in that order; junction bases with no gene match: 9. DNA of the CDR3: TGCAGCGTTGGGGTGGGCAGGGGGTTCACCGGGGAGCTGTTTTTT. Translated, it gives CSVGVGRGFTGELFF.